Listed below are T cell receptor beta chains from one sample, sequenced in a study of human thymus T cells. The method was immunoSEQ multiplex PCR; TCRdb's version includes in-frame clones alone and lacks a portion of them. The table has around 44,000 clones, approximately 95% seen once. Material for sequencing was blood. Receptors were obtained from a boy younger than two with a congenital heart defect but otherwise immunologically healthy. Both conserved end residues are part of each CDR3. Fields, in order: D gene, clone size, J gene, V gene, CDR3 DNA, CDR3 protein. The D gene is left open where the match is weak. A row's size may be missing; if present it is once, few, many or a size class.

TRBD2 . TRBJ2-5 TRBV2 TGTGCCAGCAGTGATGTGTTAGCGGGGGTGGAGACCCAGTACTTC CASSDVLAGVETQYF
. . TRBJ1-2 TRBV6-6 TGTGCCAGCAGTTACTCACGGACCGACAGCTATGGCTACACCTTC CASSYSRTDSYGYTF
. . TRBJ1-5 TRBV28 TGTGCCAGCAGTTGGCAGGACTATCAGCCCCAGCATTTT CASSWQDYQPQHF
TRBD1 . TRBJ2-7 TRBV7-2 TGTGCCAGCAGTTGGACAGGGGTAAGCTACGAGCAGTACTTC CASSWTGVSYEQYF
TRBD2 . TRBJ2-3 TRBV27 TGTGCCAGCAGTTTCGTTACTAGCGGGGGCACAGATACGCAGTATTTT CASSFVTSGGTDTQYF
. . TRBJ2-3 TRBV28 TGTGCCAGCAGTTTGGAGGGGGCAGATACGCAGTATTTT CASSLEGADTQYF
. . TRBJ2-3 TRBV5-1 TGCGCCAGCAGCATGGCGGTGCCGGAAGATACGCAGTATTTT CASSMAVPEDTQYF
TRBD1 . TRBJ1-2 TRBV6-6 TGTGCCAGCAGTGCCGGGACAGGGAATGGCTACACCTTC CASSAGTGNGYTF
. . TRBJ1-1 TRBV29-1 TGCAGCGTTGAGGGGTCCCGCACTGAAGCTTTCTTT CSVEGSRTEAFF
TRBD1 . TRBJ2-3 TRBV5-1 TGCGCCAGCAGCTTGCATGCGACAGGGGCAGATACGCAGTATTTT CASSLHATGADTQYF
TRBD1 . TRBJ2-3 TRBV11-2 TGTGCCAGCAGCTATCCGGGACAGGGGTTCACAGATACGCAGTATTTT CASSYPGQGFTDTQYF
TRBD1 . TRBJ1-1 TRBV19 TGTGCCAGTACATCCGCTGGGACAGGGGGCACTGAAGCTTTCTTT CASTSAGTGGTEAFF
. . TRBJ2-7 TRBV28 TGTGCCAGCAGCCGGGATACCTACGAGCAGTACTTC CASSRDTYEQYF
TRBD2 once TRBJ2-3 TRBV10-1 TGCGCCAGCAGTCTGGTAGCGGGGGAGTCGGATACGCAGTATTTT CASSLVAGESDTQYF
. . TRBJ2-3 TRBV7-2 TGTGCCAGCAGCTTGGTGGTAGCCACAGATACGCAGTATTTT CASSLVVATDTQYF
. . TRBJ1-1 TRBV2 TGTGCCAGCAGACAAGGGAAAACGAACACTGAAGCTTTCTTT CASRQGKTNTEAFF
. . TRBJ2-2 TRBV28 TGTGCCAGCAGTTTGCTAGTTTTCACCGGGGAGCTGTTTTTT CASSLLVFTGELFF
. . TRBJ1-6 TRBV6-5 TGTGCCAGCACCAGGAAGGGGAATTCACCCCTCCACTTT CASTRKGNSPLHF
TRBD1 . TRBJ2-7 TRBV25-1 TGTGCCAGCAGTGAATTAGGACAGGGCTACGAGCAGTACTTC CASSELGQGYEQYF
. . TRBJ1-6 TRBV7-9 TGTGCCAGCAGCTTTGGCCAGGGAGGCTCACCCCTCCACTTT CASSFGQGGSPLHF
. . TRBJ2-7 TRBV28 TGTGCCAGCACCGATCTCAGGGCCCCCTACGAGCAGTACTTC CASTDLRAPYEQYF
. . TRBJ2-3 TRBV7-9 TGTGCCAGCTCCCTCCCCCAGTGGGATAGCACAGATACGCAGTATTTT CASSLPQWDSTDTQYF
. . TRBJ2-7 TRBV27 TGTGCCAGCAGTTATGGAGGATTTACCGAGCAGTACTTC CASSYGGFTEQYF
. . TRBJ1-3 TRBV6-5 TGTGCCAGCACTCGGTCTGGAAACACCATATATTTT CASTRSGNTIYF
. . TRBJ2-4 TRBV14 TGTGCCAGCAGCCAAGGGAGGGGAAACATTCAGTACTTC CASSQGRGNIQYF
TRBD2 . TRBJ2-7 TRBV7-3 TGTGCCAGCAGCTTAAGGAGCGGGGTCTCCTACGAGCAGTACTTC CASSLRSGVSYEQYF
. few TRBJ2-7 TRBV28 TGTGCCAGCGGGGGGCCCTACGAGCAGTACTTC CASGGPYEQYF
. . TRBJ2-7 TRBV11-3 TGTGCCAGCAGCTTAGAGCGGGGCTCCTACGAGCAGTACTTC CASSLERGSYEQYF
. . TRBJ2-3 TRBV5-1 TGCGCCAGCAGCTTGGTACCTGCTGGAGATACGCAGTATTTT CASSLVPAGDTQYF
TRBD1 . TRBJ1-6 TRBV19 TGTGCCAGTAGTATGGTCGTGGGGACAGAAGATAATTCACCCCTCCACTTT CASSMVVGTEDNSPLHF
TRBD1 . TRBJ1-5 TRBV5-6 TGTGCCAGCAGCCTTAGGACAGGGGATAGCAATCAGCCCCAGCATTTT CASSLRTGDSNQPQHF
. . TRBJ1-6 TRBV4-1 TGCGCCAGCAGCCATCAGATAGTACAGGAGAGTTCACCCCTCCACTTT CASSHQIVQESSPLHF
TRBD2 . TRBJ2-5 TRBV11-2 TGTGCCAGCAGCCAATACTCCCAGCGGGGCCGGCGGGCCCAGTACTTC CASSQYSQRGRRAQYF